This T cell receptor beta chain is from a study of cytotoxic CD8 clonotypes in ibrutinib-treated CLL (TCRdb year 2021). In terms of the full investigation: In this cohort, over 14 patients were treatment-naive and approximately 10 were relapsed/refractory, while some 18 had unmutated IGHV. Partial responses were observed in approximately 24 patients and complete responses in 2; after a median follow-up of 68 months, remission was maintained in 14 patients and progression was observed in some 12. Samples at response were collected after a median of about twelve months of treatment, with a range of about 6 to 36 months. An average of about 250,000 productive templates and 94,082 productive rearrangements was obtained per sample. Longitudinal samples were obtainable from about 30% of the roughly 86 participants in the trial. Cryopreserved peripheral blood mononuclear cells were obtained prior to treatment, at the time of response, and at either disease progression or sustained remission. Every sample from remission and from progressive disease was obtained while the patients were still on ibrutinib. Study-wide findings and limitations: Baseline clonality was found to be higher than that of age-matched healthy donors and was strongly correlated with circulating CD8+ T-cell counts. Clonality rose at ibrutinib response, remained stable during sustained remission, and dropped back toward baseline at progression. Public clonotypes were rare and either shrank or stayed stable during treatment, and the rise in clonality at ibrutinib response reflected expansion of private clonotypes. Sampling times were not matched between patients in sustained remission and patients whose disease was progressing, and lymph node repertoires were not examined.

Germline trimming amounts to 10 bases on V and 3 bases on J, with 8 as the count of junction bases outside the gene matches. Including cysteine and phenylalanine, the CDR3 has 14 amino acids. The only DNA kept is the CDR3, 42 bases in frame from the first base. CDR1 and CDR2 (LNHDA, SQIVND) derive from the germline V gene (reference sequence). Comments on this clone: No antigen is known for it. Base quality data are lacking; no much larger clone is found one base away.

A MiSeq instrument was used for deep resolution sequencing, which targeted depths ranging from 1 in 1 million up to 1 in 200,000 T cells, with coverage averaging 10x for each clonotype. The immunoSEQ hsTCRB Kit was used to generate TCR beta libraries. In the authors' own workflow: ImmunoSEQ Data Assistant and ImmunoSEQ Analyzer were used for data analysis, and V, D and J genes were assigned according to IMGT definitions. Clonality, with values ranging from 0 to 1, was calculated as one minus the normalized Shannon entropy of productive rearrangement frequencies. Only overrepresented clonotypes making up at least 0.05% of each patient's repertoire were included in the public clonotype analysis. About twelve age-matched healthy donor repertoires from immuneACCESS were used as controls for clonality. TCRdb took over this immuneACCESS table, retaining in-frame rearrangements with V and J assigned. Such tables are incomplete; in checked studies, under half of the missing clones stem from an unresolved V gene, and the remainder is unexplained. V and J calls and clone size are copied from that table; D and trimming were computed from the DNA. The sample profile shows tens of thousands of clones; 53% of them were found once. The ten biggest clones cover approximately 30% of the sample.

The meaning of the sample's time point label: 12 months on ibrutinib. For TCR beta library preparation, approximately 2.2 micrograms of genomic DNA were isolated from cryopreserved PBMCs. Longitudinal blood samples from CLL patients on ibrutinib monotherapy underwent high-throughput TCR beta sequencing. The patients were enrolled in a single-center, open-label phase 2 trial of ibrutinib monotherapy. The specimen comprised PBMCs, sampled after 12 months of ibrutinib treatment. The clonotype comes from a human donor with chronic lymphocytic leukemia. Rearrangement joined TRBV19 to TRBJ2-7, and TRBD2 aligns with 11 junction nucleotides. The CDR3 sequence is CATTPGTSGYEQYF. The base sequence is TGTGCCACGACTCCGGGGACTAGCGGCTACGAGCAGTACTTC.